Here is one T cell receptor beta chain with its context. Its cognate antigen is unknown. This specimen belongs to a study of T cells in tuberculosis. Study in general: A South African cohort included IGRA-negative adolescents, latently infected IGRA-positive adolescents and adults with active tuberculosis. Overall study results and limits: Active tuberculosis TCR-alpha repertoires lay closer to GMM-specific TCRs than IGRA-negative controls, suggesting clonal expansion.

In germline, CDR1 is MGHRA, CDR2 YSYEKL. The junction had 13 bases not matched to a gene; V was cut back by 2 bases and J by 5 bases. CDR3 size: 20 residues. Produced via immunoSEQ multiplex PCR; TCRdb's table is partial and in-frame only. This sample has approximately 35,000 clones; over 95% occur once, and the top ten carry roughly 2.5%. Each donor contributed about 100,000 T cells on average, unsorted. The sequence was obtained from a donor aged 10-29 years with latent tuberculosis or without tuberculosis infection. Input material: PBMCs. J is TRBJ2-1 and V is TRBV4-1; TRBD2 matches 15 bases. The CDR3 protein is CASSQLSRTSGGGYDNEQFF. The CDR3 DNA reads TGCGCCAGCAGCCAACTATCCCGGACTAGCGGGGGGGGCTACGACAATGAGCAGTTCTTC.